Following are 11 T cell receptor beta chains from one sample sequenced in a study of blood T cell repertoires in COVID-19. The assay was immunoSEQ multiplex PCR, and TCRdb's table has in-frame clones only and misses some. The data show about 480,000 clones, 80% to 90% seen once. The sequenced material came from peripheral blood. The receptors derive from a young man with COVID-19, enrolled during active disease.

The chain carries TRBV3-1 (or the pseudogene TRBV3-2) and TRBJ2-2; a possible D gene is TRBD2 (6 bases). V was trimmed by 0 bases and J by 7 bases, leaving 9 bases between them. Germline-derived CDR1 and CDR2 are LGHDT and YNNKEL (reference sequence). The CDR3 runs to 14 residues. CDR3 region: CASSQELAGGELFF. The CDR3, as DNA: TGTGCCAGCAGCCAAGAACTAGCAGGCGGGGAGCTGTTTTTT.

The chain uses TRBV2 and TRBJ1-5; perhaps TRBD1 as D (6 bases). Trimming removed 6 bases from V and 7 bases from J, with 16 bases in between. Germline V gene sequence: CDR1 SNHLY, CDR2 FYNNEI. CDR3 length: 14 amino acids. The CDR3 region has the DNA TGTGCCAGCAGCGGAACGGGGGGGGGCCAGCCCCAGCATTTT. It translates to CASSGTGGGQPQHF.

This clone was seen once. Other DNA sequences in the sample encode the same CDR3. This sequence joins TRBV6-5 and TRBJ2-3; maybe TRBD2 (6 bases). Germline V gene sequence: CDR1 MNHEY, CDR2 SVGAGI. Trimming removed 8 bases at V and 0 bases at J, with 6 bases between. The CDR3 totals 12 residues. CDR3 in DNA: TGTGCCAGCCGGGGGAGCACAGATACGCAGTATTTT. Its translation is CASRGSTDTQYF.

This chain joins TRBV5-1 and TRBJ2-7; no reliable D call. V shed 0 bases and J shed 2 bases, with 9 bases lying between them. Germline V gene lookup returns CDR1 SGHRS and CDR2 YFSETQ. This CDR3 region has 14 residues. CDR3 DNA sequence: TGCGCCAGCAGCTTGGCTAGTCCGACCTACGAGCAGTACTTC. Translating gives CASSLASPTYEQYF.

The chain is built from TRBV5-4 and TRBJ2-7; 8 nucleotides align to TRBD1. From germline, CDR1 is SGHNT and CDR2 YYREEE (reference sequence). V dropped 4 bases and J dropped 3; count of bases not matched to a gene: 6. This CDR3 is built from 14 residues. The CDR3 nucleotides read TGTGCCAGCAGCATAGGACAGGGAGGCTACGAGCAGTACTTC. This translates into CASSIGQGGYEQYF.

This rearrangement joins TRBV27 to TRBJ2-2, with a weak D call TRBD1 (5 bases). The CDR3 has 13 amino acids. V gave up 5 bases and J gave up 4 bases, with 8 bases separating them. Germline V gives CDR1 MNHEY, CDR2 SMNVEV (reference sequence). The CDR3 region is CASSRQTTGELFF. Written as DNA, the CDR3 is TGTGCCAGCAGTCGACAGACCACCGGGGAGCTGTTTTTT.

This clone was found once. This chain joins TRBV11-2 and TRBJ2-1; TRBD2 matches 10 bases. This CDR3 has 16 residues. Germline CDR1 is SGHAT and CDR2 is FQNNGV. After removal of 4 bases from V and 3 bases from J, the junction contained 6 bases not matched to a gene. The CDR3 nucleotides are TGTGCCAGCAGCTCCCCAGCGGGAGGGGGCTACAATGAGCAGTTCTTC. Protein: CASSSPAGGGYNEQFF.

The sample holds one count of this clone. The rearrangement links TRBV7-9 to TRBJ1-1; no reliable D call. Trimming shortened V by 5 bases and J by 0 bases, and 19 bases separated the two germline ends. This CDR3 comprises 17 residues. CDR1 and CDR2 (germline): SEHNR, FQNEAQ (reference sequence). The CDR3 loop reads CASSQNRREGMNTEAFF. The CDR3 DNA is TGTGCCAGCAGCCAAAACCGAAGGGAGGGAATGAACACTGAAGCTTTCTTT.

The chain recombines TRBV10-3 with TRBJ2-3; 9 bases are a match to TRBD2. This CDR3 has 15 residues. CDR1 ENHRY and CDR2 SYGVKD come from the germline V gene. Trimming removed 6 bases from V and 3 bases from J; junction bases left unmatched: 7. Written as DNA, the CDR3 is TGTGCCATCAGAGAGCCGGGACTAGCTACAGATACGCAGTATTTT. Translating it yields CAIREPGLATDTQYF.

In this sample, this clone turned up a few times. The CDR3 here is CASSHSSSGNTIYF. CDR3 bases: TGTGCCAGCAGCCATTCGAGCTCTGGAAACACCATATATTTT. The rearrangement links TRBV3-1 (or the pseudogene TRBV3-2) to TRBJ1-3; D is uncertain. The CDR3 spans 14 residues. V was trimmed by 3 bases and J by 0 bases, leaving 6 bases between them. CDR1 is LGHDT, CDR2 YNNKEL, per germline (reference sequence).

The V call is TRBV5-1, the J call TRBJ2-5; D unclear. CDR3 size: 13 residues. Trimming cost V 2 bases and J 5 bases, with 10 bases left between them. Germline CDR1 reads SGHRS; CDR2 reads YFSETQ. The CDR3 DNA reads TGCGCCAGCAGCTTACCGTTACGGGAGACCCAGTACTTC. It encodes CASSLPLRETQYF.